The 18 T cell receptor beta chains presented below share a single source sample, sequenced in a study of vaccination and CD4 T cells after COVID-19. This sample's treatment: roughly 10-day PBMC culture with coronavirus spike peptide pools or control peptides (ViraFEST assay). These TCRs' antigens remain unknown. Cultured CD4+ T cell DNA was sequenced using the Oncomine TCR Beta short-read assay. One entry per CDR3 protein results from TCRdb running MiXCR on the PCR reads. The table records about 16,000 distinct CDR3 sequences, roughly 53% of them present only once. The sequenced material came from CD4+ T cells from blood, cultured in vitro. The receptors derive from a human donor who had recovered from COVID-19.

This sequence joins TRBV7-2 and TRBJ2-7; 7 nucleotides align to TRBD1. V lost 8 bases to trimming and J lost 3 bases; unmatched junction nucleotides: 7. The germline CDR1 and CDR2 sequences are SGHTA and FQGNSA. This CDR3 is 13 amino acids long. The CDR3 DNA reads as TGTGCCAGCGGGAAGAACAGGGGCTACGAGCAGTACTTC. This sequence encodes CASGKNRGYEQYF.

The CDR3 loop reads CASTDSTARSRNQPQHF. As DNA, the CDR3 is TGTGCCAGCACCGATTCGACAGCCCGATCTCGGAATCAGCCCCAGCATTTT. This rearrangement joins TRBV28 to TRBJ1-5, with a weak D call TRBD1 (5 bases). Trimming took 7 bases from V and 4 from J, leaving 23 bases between them. CDR3 length: 17 amino acids. In germline, CDR1 is MDHEN, CDR2 SYDVKM.

The gene calls are TRBV20-1 and TRBJ1-4; a possible D gene is TRBD1 (5 bases). The CDR3 is 12 residues long. Trimming took off 6 bases at V and 7 bases at J, with 12 bases between the two ends. Germline CDR1 and CDR2: DFQATT and SNEGSKA (reference sequence). CDR3 in amino acids: CSATRGIEKLFF. CDR3 DNA sequence: TGCAGTGCGACCCGGGGGATTGAAAAACTGTTTTTT.

The gene calls are TRBV20-1 and TRBJ1-2; no clear D. The germline V and J ends were trimmed by 2 bases and 4 bases, with 11 bases remaining between them. The CDR3 runs to 13 residues. Germline V gene sequence: CDR1 DFQATT, CDR2 SNEGSKA (reference sequence). The CDR3 bases are TGCAGTGCTAGAAAGGAATTGGTCTATGGCTACACCTTC. Its protein is CSARKELVYGYTF.

This clonotype was seen a few times. V usage is TRBV6-5 and J usage is TRBJ2-2; D ambiguous. This CDR3 comprises 15 residues. Per the germline V gene, CDR1 is MNHEY and CDR2 is SVGAGI. V was pared by 2 bases and J by 6 bases, with 13 bases between. DNA for the CDR3: TGTGCCAGCAGTTACCTTACAGAGGAGTCCGGGGAGCTGTTTTTT. Its translation is CASSYLTEESGELFF.

The V call is TRBV20-1, the J call TRBJ1-4; 7 bases map to TRBD1. This CDR3 is 12 amino acids long. V lost 5 bases and J lost 8; bases outside the gene matches: 5. Germline-derived CDR1 and CDR2 are DFQATT and SNEGSKA (reference sequence). The CDR3 DNA reads as TGCAGTGCTCAGGGGGGCAACGAAAAACTGTTTTTT. Protein sequence: CSAQGGNEKLFF.

This clonotype was seen more than once but under ten times. The CDR3, as DNA: TGTGCCAGCAGCGTCGACAGATACACTGAAGCTTTCTTT. It translates to CASSVDRYTEAFF. The chain employs TRBV7-3 and TRBJ1-1, with a weak D call TRBD1 (5 bases). V gave up 5 bases and J gave up 3 bases, with 10 bases separating them. CDR3 size: 13 residues. Per germline, CDR1 SGHTA and CDR2 FQGTGA.

This clonotype was observed a handful of times. This rearrangement joins TRBV7-2 to TRBJ1-3; 9 bases align to TRBD1. The CDR3 is made up of 17 amino acids. Trimming at V came to 5 bases and at J to 2 bases, leaving 10 bases not matched to a gene. CDR1 is SGHTA and CDR2 is FQGNSA in the germline V gene. CDR3 loop: CASSRPGQGLTGNTIYF. DNA of the CDR3: TGTGCCAGCAGCCGACCCGGACAGGGGCTAACTGGAAACACCATATATTTT. Full variable domain (outside the CDR3, taken from reference TRBV7-2 and TRBJ1-3): GAGVSQSPSNKVTEKGKDVELRCDPISGHTALYWYRQSLGQGLEFLIYFQGNSAPDKSGLPSDRFSAERTGGSVSTLTIQRTQQEDSAVYLCASSRPGQGLTGNTIYFGEGSWLTVV.

This clonotype occurred a few times. This sequence joins TRBV7-8 and TRBJ2-1, with unresolved D. Trimming stripped 1 base from V and 0 bases from J, with 4 bases between. The CDR3 contains 14 residues. Germline assignment: CDR1 SGHVS and CDR2 FQNEAQ. The CDR3 loop is CASSLDSSYNEQFF. CDR3 sequence (DNA): TGTGCCAGCAGCTTAGACTCCTCCTACAATGAGCAGTTCTTC.

This chain links TRBV27 with TRBJ1-2; D gene unclear. Per the germline V gene, CDR1 is MNHEY and CDR2 is SMNVEV (reference sequence). The CDR3 is 13 amino acids. Between the trimmed V and J ends, which lost 7 bases and 6 bases, there was a span of 15 bases. The CDR3 DNA reads TGTGCCAGCAAGACCCGGGGTCTGGATGGCTACACCTTC. Its translation is CASKTRGLDGYTF.

The gene calls are TRBV18 and TRBJ2-4; 9 bases align to TRBD1. V lost 5 bases, J lost 11 bases, and 7 bases stayed unmatched. Germline CDR1 is KGHSH and CDR2 is LQKENI. The CDR3 runs 13 residues. The CDR3 sequence: CASSTGDRAFQYF. In DNA, the CDR3 is TGTGCCAGCTCAACAGGGGACAGGGCATTTCAGTACTTC.

In its sample, this clonotype was seen once. This chain links TRBV29-1 with TRBJ2-6, with TRBD1 matching over 12 bases. The J segment lost 2 bases and the V segment lost 3 bases, leaving 5 bases of the junction unmatched. The germline V gene encodes CDR1 SQVTM and CDR2 ANQGSEA. The CDR3 covers 17 residues. This chain's CDR3 is CSVDQGTGGAGANVLTF. DNA of the CDR3: TGCAGCGTTGACCAGGGGACAGGGGGCGCTGGGGCCAACGTCCTGACTTTC. Full variable domain (remainder filled in from reference TRBV29-1 and TRBJ2-6): SAVISQKPSRDICQRGTSLTIQCQVDSQVTMMFWYRQQPGQSLTLIATANQGSEATYESGFVIDKFPISRPNLTFSTLTVSNMSPEDSSIYLCSVDQGTGGAGANVLTFGAGSRLTVL.

This clonotype showed up just a few times. The chain recombines TRBV24-1 with TRBJ2-7; TRBD1 matches 10 bases. In germline, CDR1 is KGHDR, CDR2 SFDVKD. Losses at the gene ends were 9 bases for V and 6 bases for J; bases not matched to a gene: 4. CDR3 length: 12 amino acids. The CDR3 is CATGTGVPEQYF. CDR3 bases: TGTGCCACCGGGACAGGGGTTCCCGAGCAGTACTTC.

The chain recombines TRBV6-2 or TRBV6-3 with TRBJ2-1; D is possibly TRBD1 (5 bases). The germline V gene encodes CDR1 MNHEY and CDR2 SVGEGT. V shed 2 bases and J shed 7 bases, with 9 bases lying between them. The CDR3 covers 13 residues. This CDR3 is CASSYRGLNEQFF. The DNA of the CDR3 is TGTGCCAGCAGTTACAGGGGCTTGAATGAGCAGTTCTTC.

This clonotype appeared a few times. V and J are TRBV6-2 or TRBV6-3 and TRBJ1-2, with 8 bases that match TRBD1. The trim removed 5 bases at V and 5 bases at J, leaving 7 bases unmatched. Germline V lookup: CDR1 MNHEY, CDR2 SVGEGT. CDR3 size: 14 residues. Here the CDR3 reads CASSDQTGVYGYTF. CDR3 in DNA: TGTGCCAGCAGTGATCAGACAGGGGTTTATGGCTACACCTTC.

V usage is TRBV18 and J usage is TRBJ1-1, with 8 nucleotides matching TRBD1. V lost 3 bases, J lost 3 bases, and 6 bases stayed unmatched. From germline, CDR1 is KGHSH and CDR2 LQKENI. The CDR3 has 15 amino acids. In DNA form, the CDR3 reads TGTGCCAGCTCACCCTGGACAGGGTCCGACACTGAAGCTTTCTTT. Amino acid sequence: CASSPWTGSDTEAFF.

The chain joins TRBV2 to TRBJ2-3, with a possible D match to TRBD1 (6 bases). V shed 8 bases and J shed 1 base, with 10 bases lying between them. The CDR3 is made up of 13 amino acids. CDR1 and CDR2 (germline): SNHLY, FYNNEI. CDR3 sequence reads: CASGRQGTDTQYF. CDR3 bases: TGTGCCAGCGGAAGACAGGGCACAGATACGCAGTATTTT.

The chain uses TRBV11-2 and TRBJ2-2; TRBD2 matches at 9 bases. CDR1 SGHAT and CDR2 FQNNGV come from the germline V gene. The CDR3 is 16 residues long. Losses at the gene ends were 4 bases for V and 2 bases for J; bases not matched to a gene: 5. In nucleotides, the CDR3 is TGTGCCAGCAGCTCGGGGACTAGCTACAACACCGGGGAGCTGTTTTTT. This sequence encodes CASSSGTSYNTGELFF. Full variable domain (remainder filled in from reference TRBV11-2 and TRBJ2-2): EAGVAQSPRYKIIEKRQSVAFWCNPISGHATLYWYQQILGQGPKLLIQFQNNGVVDDSQLPKDRFSAERLKGVDSTLKIQPAKLEDSAVYLCASSSGTSYNTGELFFGEGSRLTVL.